The 8 T cell receptor beta chains reported below all come from one sample, sequenced in a study of cytomegalovirus exposure and HLA in healthy donors. Assay used: immunoSEQ multiplex PCR; TCRdb lists only in-frame clones, some missing. The sample carries over 200,000 clones, about 91% recorded once. Sequencing input: PBMCs. The receptors come from a woman aged 18-29 years in good health and CMV-seronegative.

The chain employs TRBV4-1 and TRBJ2-6; 8 positions agree with TRBD1. The junction had 5 bases not matched to a gene; V was cut back by 1 base and J by 3 bases. This CDR3 contains 17 residues. Germline lookup yields CDR1 MGHRA and CDR2 YSYEKL. In DNA form, the CDR3 reads TGCGCCAGCAGCCAAGGCTCAGGGGGCGGTGGGGCCAACGTCCTGACTTTC. It encodes CASSQGSGGGGANVLTF.

The V gene is TRBV11-3, the J gene TRBJ2-5, with a weak D call TRBD2 (6 bases). CDR1 SGHNT and CDR2 YENEEA come from the germline V gene. The CDR3 runs to 16 residues. Trimming stripped 3 bases from V and 1 base from J, with 15 bases between. CDR3: CASSFQAREVQETQYF. CDR3 sequence (DNA): TGTGCCAGCAGCTTTCAGGCCAGGGAGGTCCAAGAGACCCAGTACTTC.

The chain uses TRBV29-1 and TRBJ1-2, with a possible D match to TRBD1 (5 bases). This CDR3 region has 12 residues. Germline V gene lookup returns CDR1 SQVTM and CDR2 ANQGSEA. Trimming stripped 4 bases from V and 5 bases from J, with 11 bases between. The CDR3 DNA sequence: TGCAGCGTTGGCCCGGAGGGGTATGGCTACACCTTC. This sequence encodes CSVGPEGYGYTF.

The rearrangement joins TRBV6-4 to TRBJ1-5; no firm D call. Germline V gene sequence: CDR1 MRHNA, CDR2 SNTAGT. The CDR3 consists of 17 residues. V shed 6 bases and J shed 1 base, with 19 bases lying between them. The CDR3 here is CASRPDASDKSNQPQHF. The CDR3 DNA reads TGTGCCAGCAGGCCCGACGCGTCAGACAAGAGCAATCAGCCCCAGCATTTT.

This clone was recorded once. The chain links TRBV29-1 to TRBJ2-1, with 8 bases that match TRBD1. CDR1 and CDR2 from the germline V gene are SQVTM and ANQGSEA. The CDR3 sequence is 17 residues long. This chain's CDR3 is CAYRGATGELSYNEQFF. CDR3 in DNA: TGCGCCTACCGCGGGGCGACAGGGGAACTCTCCTACAATGAGCAGTTCTTC.

The chain links TRBV30 to TRBJ2-7; TRBD2 matches at 9 bases. Per the germline V gene, CDR1 is GTSNPN and CDR2 is SVGIG (reference sequence). This CDR3 has 17 residues. Losses at the gene ends were 7 bases for V and 2 bases for J; bases not matched to a gene: 18. The CDR3 reads CASTGGGGPEQTYEQYF. The CDR3 DNA reads TGTGCCTCCACGGGCGGGGGGGGACCCGAACAGACCTACGAGCAGTACTTC.

CDR3 DNA sequence: TGCAGCGTTGTGACTGGCTACGAGCAGTACTTC. This encodes CSVVTGYEQYF. The chain couples TRBV29-1 to TRBJ2-7; D remains ambiguous. In germline, CDR1 is SQVTM, CDR2 ANQGSEA. Trimming removed 4 bases at V and 3 bases at J, with 7 bases between. The CDR3 length is 11 residues.

The chain couples TRBV6-1 to TRBJ1-5, with 8 bases matching TRBD1. CDR3 size: 15 residues. Germline V gene lookup returns CDR1 MNHNS and CDR2 SASEGT. V shed 6 bases and J 2 bases; nucleotides not matched to a gene: 6. CDR3 sequence: CASSSETGGNQPQHF. The DNA for the CDR3 is TGTGCCAGCAGCTCCGAGACAGGGGGCAATCAGCCCCAGCATTTT.